The source of this T cell receptor beta chain is a study of cytomegalovirus exposure and HLA in healthy donors. The CDR3 is 12 residues long. Per the germline V gene, CDR1 is MDHEN and CDR2 is SYDVKM. V was shortened by 3 bases and J by 5 bases, with 5 bases between the two germline ends. The study ran its PCR with 60 Vbeta and 13 Jbeta primers. The protocol was immunoSEQ multiplex PCR, while the TCRdb copy is restricted to in-frame clones and leaves out a portion. Among around 70,000 clones listed, 60% to 75% were seen once. The clonotype comes from an older man in good health and CMV-seronegative. The sequenced sample consisted of PBMCs. The chain recombines TRBV28 with TRBJ1-5; D unresolved. The CDR3 bases are TGTGCCAGCAGTTTCGAGGATCAGCCCCAGCATTTT. This translates into CASSFEDQPQHF.